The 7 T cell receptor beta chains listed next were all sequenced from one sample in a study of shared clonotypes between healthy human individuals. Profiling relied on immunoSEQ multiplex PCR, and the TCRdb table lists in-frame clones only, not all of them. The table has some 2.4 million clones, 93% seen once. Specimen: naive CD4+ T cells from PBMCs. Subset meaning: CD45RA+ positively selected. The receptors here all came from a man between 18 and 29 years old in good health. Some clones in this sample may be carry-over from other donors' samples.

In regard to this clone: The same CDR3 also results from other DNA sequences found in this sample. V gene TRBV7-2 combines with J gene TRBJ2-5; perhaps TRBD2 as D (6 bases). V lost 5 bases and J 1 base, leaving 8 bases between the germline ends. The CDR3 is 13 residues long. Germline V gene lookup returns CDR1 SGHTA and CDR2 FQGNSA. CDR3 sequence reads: CASSRRVQETQYF. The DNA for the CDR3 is TGTGCCAGCAGCAGGAGGGTCCAAGAGACCCAGTACTTC.

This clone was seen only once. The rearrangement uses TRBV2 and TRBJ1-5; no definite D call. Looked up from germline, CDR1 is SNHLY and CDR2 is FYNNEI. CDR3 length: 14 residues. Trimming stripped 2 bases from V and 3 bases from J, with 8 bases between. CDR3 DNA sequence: TGTGCCAGCAGTGAAAATGAGAACAATCAGCCCCAGCATTTT. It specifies CASSENENNQPQHF.

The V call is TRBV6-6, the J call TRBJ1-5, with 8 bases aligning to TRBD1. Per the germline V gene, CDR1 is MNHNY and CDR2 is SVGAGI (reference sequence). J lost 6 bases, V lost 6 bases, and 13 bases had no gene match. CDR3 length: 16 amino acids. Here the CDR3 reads CASSLPGQGWTQPQHF. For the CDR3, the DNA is TGTGCCAGCAGCCTCCCCGGACAGGGCTGGACTCAGCCCCAGCATTTT.

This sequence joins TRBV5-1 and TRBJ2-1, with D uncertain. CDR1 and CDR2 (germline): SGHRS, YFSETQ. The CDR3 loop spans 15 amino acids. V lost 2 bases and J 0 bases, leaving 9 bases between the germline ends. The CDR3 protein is CASSFIGDSYNEQFF. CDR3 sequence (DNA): TGCGCCAGCAGCTTCATCGGAGACTCCTACAATGAGCAGTTCTTC.

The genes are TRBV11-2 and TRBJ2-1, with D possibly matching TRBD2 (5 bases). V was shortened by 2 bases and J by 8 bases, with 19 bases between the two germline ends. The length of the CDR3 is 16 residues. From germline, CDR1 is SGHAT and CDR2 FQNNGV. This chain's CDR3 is CASSLNQEVGSHEQFF. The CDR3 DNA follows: TGTGCCAGCAGCTTAAATCAGGAGGTTGGGTCCCATGAGCAGTTCTTC. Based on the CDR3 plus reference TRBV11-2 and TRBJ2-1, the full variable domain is EAGVAQSPRYKIIEKRQSVAFWCNPISGHATLYWYQQILGQGPKLLIQFQNNGVVDDSQLPKDRFSAERLKGVDSTLKIQPAKLEDSAVYLCASSLNQEVGSHEQFFGPGTRLTVL.

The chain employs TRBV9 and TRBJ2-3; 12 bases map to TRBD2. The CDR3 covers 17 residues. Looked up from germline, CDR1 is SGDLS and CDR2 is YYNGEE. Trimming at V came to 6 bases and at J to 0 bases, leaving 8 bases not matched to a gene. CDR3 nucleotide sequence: TGTGCCAGCATTCGACTAGCGGGAGACCCTAGCACAGATACGCAGTATTTT. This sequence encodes CASIRLAGDPSTDTQYF.

CDR3 protein: CASSQDTGTGANYGYTF. Here the CDR3 DNA reads TGTGCCAGCAGCCAGGACACCGGGACAGGGGCTAACTATGGCTACACCTTC. V and J are TRBV4-2 and TRBJ1-2; 10 positions agree with TRBD1. This CDR3 has 17 amino acids. V lost 3 bases and J lost 0; bases outside the gene matches: 7. Per the germline V gene, CDR1 is LGHNA and CDR2 is YNFKEQ.